The 7 T cell receptor beta chains below were found in one sample sequenced in a study of technical replicates of blood from a few donors. TCRdb keeps only in-frame clones here, not all; method: immunoSEQ multiplex PCR. In the table there are under 100,000 clones, around 96% of which are singletons. Sequencing was performed on T cells isolated from PBMCs. These TCRs come from a human donor in good health.

V usage is TRBV10-3 and J usage is TRBJ2-7, with 7 positions matching TRBD1. The CDR3 runs to 11 residues. Per germline, CDR1 ENHRY and CDR2 SYGVKD. The DNA for the CDR3 is TGTACTACAGGGGTCGGGAACGAGCAGTACTTC. Translation: CTTGVGNEQYF.

The rearrangement uses TRBV7-9 and TRBJ2-1; D gene unclear. V lost 2 bases and J lost 3, with 11 bases in between. CDR1 SEHNR and CDR2 FQNEAQ come from the germline V gene (reference sequence). The CDR3 is made up of 15 amino acids. CDR3 nucleotide sequence: TGTGCCAGCAGCTTACTAGATCTTTACTACAATGAGCAGTTCTTC. It is translated as CASSLLDLYYNEQFF.

In nucleotides, the CDR3 is TGCAGCGTTGAAGTGGTGGGACTAGCGGGAGACGAGCAGTACTTC. Translation: CSVEVVGLAGDEQYF. This chain connects TRBV29-1 to TRBJ2-7, with 14 bases lining up with TRBD2. V trimming: 1 base; J trimming: 5 bases; junction bases outside the gene matches: 4. The CDR3 is made up of 15 amino acids. The germline V gene has CDR1 SQVTM and CDR2 ANQGSEA.

This clone was picked up one time. V and J are TRBV6-1 and TRBJ1-4, with D perhaps matching TRBD1 (6 bases). Germline CDR1 reads MNHNS; CDR2 reads SASEGT. Trimming stripped 9 bases from V and 5 bases from J, with 19 bases between. The CDR3 consists of 15 residues. The CDR3 nucleotides are TGTGCCAGTAAGCTCCGGGACACGGACAATGAAAAACTGTTTTTT. Translated: CASKLRDTDNEKLFF.

This rearrangement joins TRBV9 to TRBJ2-2; no definite D call. In germline, CDR1 is SGDLS, CDR2 YYNGEE. The CDR3 is made up of 12 amino acids. Trimming left V 4 bases short and J 2 bases short, with 3 bases between. The CDR3 sequence is CASSTNTGELFF. DNA for the CDR3: TGTGCCAGCAGCACAAACACCGGGGAGCTGTTTTTT.

V gene TRBV19 combines with J gene TRBJ2-7, with 10 bases that match TRBD2. This CDR3 is built from 16 residues. In germline, CDR1 is LNHDA, CDR2 SQIVND (reference sequence). The V gene end was trimmed by 3 bases and the J gene end by 6 bases; junction bases not matched to a gene: 11. CDR3 region: CASSIATSGRAGEQYF. The CDR3 coding sequence is TGTGCCAGTAGTATTGCAACGAGCGGGAGGGCCGGCGAGCAGTACTTC.

The V call is TRBV6-1, the J call TRBJ1-1; 7 bases are a match to TRBD1. The CDR3 runs to 13 residues. Germline loops: CDR1 MNHNS, CDR2 SASEGT. Trimming took 3 bases from V and 5 from J; bases not matched to a gene: 3. CDR3 sequence reads: CASSEVQGTEAFF. CDR3 DNA sequence: TGTGCCAGCAGTGAGGTACAGGGGACTGAAGCTTTCTTT.